The 6 T cell receptor beta chains below come from one sample, sequenced in a study of radiotherapy plus CTLA-4 blockade in lung cancer. Profiling relied on immunoSEQ multiplex PCR, and the TCRdb table lists in-frame clones only, not all of them. The data hold 50,000 to 65,000 clones, with about 85% observed a single time. The sequencing used peripheral blood, collected from a patient treated with radiotherapy plus ipilimumab. Receptors were obtained from a human donor with non-small cell lung cancer who had a complete response to radiotherapy plus ipilimumab.

This chain uses TRBV6-1 with TRBJ2-7; TRBD2 agrees at 9 bases. V lost 6 bases to trimming and J lost 5 bases; unmatched junction nucleotides: 11. CDR1 is MNHNS and CDR2 is SASEGT in the germline V gene. The CDR3 sequence is 15 residues long. CDR3 sequence reads: CASSKESGRRNEQYV. The CDR3 DNA sequence: TGTGCCAGCAGCAAAGAAAGCGGGAGGAGGAACGAGCAGTACGTC.

In this sample, this clone turned up once. The rearrangement uses TRBV9 and TRBJ1-1; TRBD1 matches 7 bases. Trimming at V came to 4 bases and at J to 6 bases, leaving 15 bases not matched to a gene. Germline V gene data show CDR1 as SGDLS and CDR2 as YYNGEE. The CDR3 totals 16 residues. The CDR3 is CASSSQIGQARPEAFF. As DNA, the CDR3 is TGTGCCAGCAGCTCTCAAATTGGACAGGCTCGACCTGAAGCTTTCTTT. The full variable domain, its missing parts supplied by reference TRBV9 and TRBJ1-1, is DSGVTQTPKHLITATGQRVTLRCSPRSGDLSVYWYQQSLDQGLQFLIQYYNGEERAKGNILERFSAQQFPDLHSELNLSSLELGDSALYFCASSSQIGQARPEAFFGQGTRLTVV.

The chain links TRBV9 to TRBJ1-3; possible D gene TRBD1, 5 bases. Trimming shortened V by 0 bases and J by 0 bases, and 7 bases separated the two germline ends. The CDR3 consists of 15 residues. CDR1 is SGDLS and CDR2 is YYNGEE in the germline V gene. DNA for the CDR3: TGTGCCAGCAGCGTAGTGGGGGGCTCTGGAAACACCATATATTTT. Its translation: CASSVVGGSGNTIYF.

The table lists this clone with a few counts. The chain employs TRBV12-5 and TRBJ1-5; 10 bases are a match to TRBD1. CDR3 size: 18 residues. CDR1 is LGHNT and CDR2 is FRNRAP in the germline V gene. Germline trimming cut 3 bases from V and 2 bases from J; bases unmatched to any gene: 10. The CDR3 region is CASGFSGTGERGNQPQHF. The CDR3 nucleotides are TGTGCTAGTGGTTTCTCCGGGACAGGGGAACGAGGCAATCAGCCCCAGCATTTT.

This clone was counted only a few times. The chain couples TRBV7-8 to TRBJ1-1; 9 bases match TRBD1. V was clipped by 5 bases and J by 5 bases; unmatched bases: 9. This CDR3 region has 15 residues. Germline lookup yields CDR1 SGHVS and CDR2 FQNEAQ. The CDR3 sequence: CASSNRDRVVTEAFF. The CDR3 DNA follows: TGTGCCAGCAGCAACCGGGACAGGGTTGTAACTGAAGCTTTCTTT.

The chain recombines TRBV4-1 with TRBJ1-1; D remains ambiguous. V was cut by 1 base and J by 0 bases, with 6 bases left in between. The germline V gene has CDR1 MGHRA and CDR2 YSYEKL. The CDR3 spans 14 residues. DNA for the CDR3: TGCGCCAGCAGCCAAGGGTTAGTGAACACTGAAGCTTTCTTT. Amino acids: CASSQGLVNTEAFF.